This is a list of T cell receptor beta chains from one sample in a study of T-cell memory formation after mild COVID-19. In TCRdb, the 5' RACE reads were re-called with MiXCR into one record per CDR3 protein. Among fewer than 250,000 distinct CDR3 sequences listed, 10% were seen once. The sample comprised PBMCs or a T cell subset sorted from them (not recorded which). The receptors come from a man younger than 30 who had mild COVID-19 (a few samples of this study predate the infection). Cell type and time point are not known. CDR3s include the opening cysteine and the closing phenylalanine or tryptophan. Each record gives: V gene, J gene, D gene, clone size, CDR3 DNA, CDR3 protein. A D gene is named only where the DNA matches it firmly. Size tells how often a clone was seen (once, few, many) or the class of an expanded clone, and some rows leave it out.

V: TRBV6-5; J: TRBJ1-4; D: NA; size: NA; DNA: TGTGCCAGCAGTTACAGGTTGACAGCAACTAATGAAAAACTGTTTTTT; CDR3: CASSYRLTATNEKLFF
V: TRBV2; J: TRBJ2-5; D: TRBD2; size: few; DNA: TGTGCCAGCGGGGGACTAGCCCGAGAGACCCAGTACTTC; CDR3: CASGGLARETQYF
V: TRBV14; J: TRBJ1-3; D: NA; size: NA; DNA: TGTGCCAGCAGCCAAACCTCTGGAAACACCATATATTTT; CDR3: CASSQTSGNTIYF
V: TRBV6-2/TRBV6-3; J: TRBJ2-1; D: TRBD1; size: NA; DNA: TGTGCCAGCAGATCCCTGTCAGGTTCCACAGGGGACAATGAGCAGTTCTTC; CDR3: CASRSLSGSTGDNEQFF
V: TRBV4-1; J: TRBJ1-2; D: NA; size: few; DNA: TGCGCCAGCAGCCAAAGGCAGACACCACTCATATATGGCTACACCTTC; CDR3: CASSQRQTPLIYGYTF
V: TRBV7-2; J: TRBJ2-4; D: TRBD1; size: NA; DNA: TGTGCCAGCAGCTTAGCTGGGACAGGGGGGAACATTCAGTACTTC; CDR3: CASSLAGTGGNIQYF
V: TRBV5-6; J: TRBJ1-5; D: NA; size: few; DNA: TGTGCCAGCAGCTTGAGGGGCGCCGGTCAGCCCCAGCATTTT; CDR3: CASSLRGAGQPQHF
V: TRBV7-2; J: TRBJ1-4; D: NA; size: few; DNA: TGTGCCAGCAGCAGGGGGGGCCAGGCTAATGAAAAACTGTTTTTT; CDR3: CASSRGGQANEKLFF
V: TRBV6-2/TRBV6-3; J: TRBJ2-1; D: NA; size: few; DNA: TGTGCCAGCAGTTACACTAAAGGAGAGCAGTTCTTC; CDR3: CASSYTKGEQFF
V: TRBV5-1; J: TRBJ2-7; D: TRBD1; size: few; DNA: TGCGCCAGCAGCCCGACAGGGGACGGCGTAAGCGAGCAGTACTTC; CDR3: CASSPTGDGVSEQYF
V: TRBV5-6; J: TRBJ1-5; D: NA; size: many; DNA: TGTGCCAGCAGCTTGTGGGGGATGAATCAGCCCCAGCATTTT; CDR3: CASSLWGMNQPQHF
V: TRBV5-1; J: TRBJ1-3; D: NA; size: NA; DNA: TGCGCCAGCAGCTTGGAGCAGCCTGGAAACACCATATATTTT; CDR3: CASSLEQPGNTIYF
V: TRBV12-3/TRBV12-4; J: TRBJ1-6; D: NA; size: few; DNA: TGTGCCAGCAGTTTCGACGGGTTTGGAGAGTCACCCCTCCACTTT; CDR3: CASSFDGFGESPLHF
V: TRBV3-1; J: TRBJ1-2; D: NA; size: NA; DNA: TGTGCCAGCAGCCAAGGACAGCAATACTTCGAGGACTATGGCTACACCTTC; CDR3: CASSQGQQYFEDYGYTF
V: TRBV12-3/TRBV12-4; J: TRBJ1-1; D: NA; size: few; DNA: TGTGCCAGCAGTTTAGATGGAGGGGTCAGCACTGAAGCTTTCTTT; CDR3: CASSLDGGVSTEAFF
V: TRBV5-1; J: TRBJ2-5; D: TRBD2; size: NA; DNA: TGCGCCAGCAGTTCACAGCGGGGGGACGAGACCCAGTACTTC; CDR3: CASSSQRGDETQYF
V: TRBV7-6; J: TRBJ2-7; D: NA; size: NA; DNA: TGTGCCAGCAGCTTAGCTAGCAGCCTCTCCGAGCAGTACTTC; CDR3: CASSLASSLSEQYF
V: TRBV6-5; J: TRBJ1-4; D: NA; size: many; DNA: TGTGCCAGCAGTTACTCGTACGGGGATACGGTAAAACTGTTTTTT; CDR3: CASSYSYGDTVKLFF
V: TRBV12-3/TRBV12-4; J: TRBJ2-5; D: TRBD2; size: NA; DNA: TGTGCCAGCTGGAGCGGGGGGCCCCAGTACTTC; CDR3: CASWSGGPQYF
V: TRBV9; J: TRBJ2-1; D: TRBD1; size: few; DNA: TGTGCCAGCAGCGTAGTGGGACAGGTAACCTACAATGAGCAGTTCTTC; CDR3: CASSVVGQVTYNEQFF
V: TRBV4-3; J: TRBJ2-3; D: NA; size: NA; DNA: TGCGCCAGCAGCCAAGACCACTTCACAGATACGCAGTATTTT; CDR3: CASSQDHFTDTQYF
V: TRBV7-2; J: TRBJ2-7; D: NA; size: few; DNA: TGTGCCAGCAGCTTAGGGTCGGGCTTGTCCTACGAGCAGTACTTC; CDR3: CASSLGSGLSYEQYF
V: TRBV5-6; J: TRBJ1-5; D: TRBD1; size: few; DNA: TGTGCCAGCACCTGGGGAGGGGGCGATCAGCCCCAGCATTTT; CDR3: CASTWGGGDQPQHF
V: TRBV12-3/TRBV12-4; J: TRBJ1-5; D: NA; size: few; DNA: TGTGCCAGCAAAAGGACGGGACAAAATCAGCCCCAGCATTTT; CDR3: CASKRTGQNQPQHF
V: TRBV29-1; J: TRBJ1-2; D: NA; size: NA; DNA: TGCAGCGTTGATTTACGTGCACAGGGCGGTTATGGCTACACCTTC; CDR3: CSVDLRAQGGYGYTF
V: TRBV6-2/TRBV6-3; J: TRBJ1-3; D: NA; size: NA; DNA: TGTGCCAGCAGTTACTCGATGCCCAGCTCTGGAAACACCATATATTTT; CDR3: CASSYSMPSSGNTIYF
V: TRBV11-2; J: TRBJ2-4; D: NA; size: NA; DNA: TGTGCCAGCAGCTCCCTCGCGAGTACTAAAAACATTCAGTACTTC; CDR3: CASSSLASTKNIQYF
V: TRBV11-2; J: TRBJ1-4; D: TRBD1; size: few; DNA: TGTGCCAGCAGCTTTCCCCCCGGACAGGGGGATGAAAAACTGTTTTTT; CDR3: CASSFPPGQGDEKLFF
V: TRBV24-1; J: TRBJ2-2; D: NA; size: NA; DNA: TGTGCCACCAGTAATGGGCGACGACGAAACACCGGGGAGCTGTTTTTT; CDR3: CATSNGRRRNTGELFF
V: TRBV3-1; J: TRBJ2-7; D: TRBD2; size: few; DNA: TGTGCCAGCAGTCATCGGGCGGGGGGTTCCTACGAGCAGTACTTC; CDR3: CASSHRAGGSYEQYF
V: TRBV2; J: TRBJ1-2; D: NA; size: NA; DNA: TGTGCCAGCAGGCATGGAGAGTGGCGTCAGGGGACTAACTATGGCTACACCTTC; CDR3: CASRHGEWRQGTNYGYTF
V: TRBV14; J: TRBJ1-2; D: TRBD1; size: few; DNA: TGTGCCTGCAGGGGGTTTGGCTACACCTTC; CDR3: CACRGFGYTF
V: TRBV21-1; J: TRBJ1-6; D: NA; size: few; DNA: TGTGCCAGCAGCAAGAGAGTGCATAATTCACCCCTCCACTTT; CDR3: CASSKRVHNSPLHF
V: TRBV3-1; J: TRBJ2-1; D: TRBD2; size: few; DNA: TGTGCCAGCAGCCGAGTAGCGGGGTACAATGAGCAGTTCTTC; CDR3: CASSRVAGYNEQFF
V: TRBV6-5; J: TRBJ1-5; D: TRBD1; size: NA; DNA: TGTGCCAGCAGTTCCGGACAGGGCTCTCAGCCCCAGCATTTT; CDR3: CASSSGQGSQPQHF
V: TRBV20-1; J: TRBJ2-1; D: TRBD2; size: NA; DNA: TGCAGTGCCTTCCTAGCGGGGGGAAACAATGAGCAGTTCTTC; CDR3: CSAFLAGGNNEQFF
V: TRBV7-9; J: TRBJ2-7; D: NA; size: NA; DNA: TGTGCCAGCAGCGCAGACTTGACCCACCGCGAATCTTGGGAGCAGTACTTC; CDR3: CASSADLTHRESWEQYF
V: TRBV9; J: TRBJ2-7; D: NA; size: few; DNA: TGTGCCAGCAGCGCGGATCTCAACTACGAGCAGTACTTC; CDR3: CASSADLNYEQYF
V: TRBV27; J: TRBJ2-1; D: TRBD2; size: few; DNA: TGTGCCAGCAGTTTATCGATTAGCGGGGGGGCCTACAATGAGCAGTTCTTC; CDR3: CASSLSISGGAYNEQFF
V: TRBV7-6; J: TRBJ1-6; D: NA; size: few; DNA: TGTGCCAGCACACGTAATGGAGTGAATAATTCACCCCTCCACTTT; CDR3: CASTRNGVNNSPLHF
V: TRBV12-3/TRBV12-4; J: TRBJ1-1; D: NA; size: NA; DNA: TGTGCCAGCAGCCGTGCCAGGGGATTAATGAACACTGAAGCTTTCTTT; CDR3: CASSRARGLMNTEAFF
V: TRBV7-2; J: TRBJ1-5; D: NA; size: NA; DNA: TGTGCCAGCAGAGGGGAGCAGCCCCAGCATTTT; CDR3: CASRGEQPQHF
V: TRBV5-1; J: TRBJ1-2; D: NA; size: few; DNA: TGCGCCAGCAGCTTGGTACAGCGTCATGGCTACACCTTC; CDR3: CASSLVQRHGYTF
V: TRBV7-2; J: TRBJ1-1; D: NA; size: NA; DNA: TGTGCCAGCAGCTTATGGCGGGGAACCGCTTTCTTT; CDR3: CASSLWRGTAFF
V: TRBV7-6; J: TRBJ2-1; D: NA; size: many; DNA: TGTGCCAGCAGTCACCAGGAGAGCTCCTACAATGAGCAGTTCTTC; CDR3: CASSHQESSYNEQFF
V: TRBV14; J: TRBJ2-3; D: TRBD2; size: few; DNA: TGTGCCAGCAGCCAAGAGGTGGTTAGCGGGTACCTCACAGATACGCAGTATTTT; CDR3: CASSQEVVSGYLTDTQYF
V: TRBV6-5; J: TRBJ1-6; D: NA; size: NA; DNA: TGTGCCAGCAGTGGAACCGAGGGTATTAGTAATTCACCCCTCCACTTT; CDR3: CASSGTEGISNSPLHF
V: TRBV7-9; J: TRBJ1-1; D: NA; size: NA; DNA: TGTGCCAGCAGCTTACTTCAGGAGAACACTGAAGCTTTCTTT; CDR3: CASSLLQENTEAFF
V: TRBV5-1; J: TRBJ1-1; D: NA; size: few; DNA: TGCGCCAGCAGCTTGGGGGGGTCTTTGGGCACTGAAGCTTTCTTT; CDR3: CASSLGGSLGTEAFF
V: TRBV29-1; J: TRBJ2-7; D: NA; size: few; DNA: TGCAGCGTTGAGTCCAGGGTGTCCGGCGAGCAGTACTTC; CDR3: CSVESRVSGEQYF
V: TRBV7-9; J: TRBJ2-7; D: TRBD1; size: few; DNA: TGTGCCAGCAGCCGAACCGGGACAGCGTACGAGCAGTACTTC; CDR3: CASSRTGTAYEQYF
V: TRBV10-1; J: TRBJ2-1; D: TRBD1; size: NA; DNA: TGCGCCAGCACCGCCCGGACAGGGGGCCATGAGCAGTTCTTC; CDR3: CASTARTGGHEQFF
V: TRBV20-1; J: TRBJ2-3; D: TRBD2; size: few; DNA: TGCAGTGCTAGAGTTGTAGCGGGGGCATCAGATACGCAGTATTTT; CDR3: CSARVVAGASDTQYF
V: TRBV7-9; J: TRBJ1-6; D: NA; size: NA; DNA: TGTGCCAGCAGCTTATTGGAGGGGGGCTCACCCCTCCACTTT; CDR3: CASSLLEGGSPLHF